The next 29 T cell receptor beta chains were all read from a single sample in a study of control samples from healthy donors and cancer patients. Sequencing used immunoSEQ multiplex PCR; TCRdb keeps in-frame clones, though not all of them. The table lists 130,000 to 150,000 clones, roughly 94% of them singletons. The sample taken for sequencing was PBMCs. These receptors were taken from a man between 60 and 70 years old with colorectal cancer.

The chain joins TRBV3-1 (or the pseudogene TRBV3-2) to TRBJ1-5; 8 nucleotides agree with TRBD1. CDR1 is LGHDT, CDR2 YNNKEL, per germline (reference sequence). Trimming cost V 4 bases and J 3 bases; bases outside gene matches: 11. CDR3 size: 17 residues. CDR3 residues: CASSPSQTGEVNQPQHF. In DNA, the CDR3 is TGTGCCAGCAGCCCTAGCCAGACAGGGGAGGTCAATCAGCCCCAGCATTTT.

The gene calls are TRBV30 and TRBJ1-5, with 9 bases aligning to TRBD1. J gave up 5 bases and V 1 base, and 0 bases lay outside the gene matches. The CDR3 runs 13 residues. CDR1 is GTSNPN, CDR2 SVGIG, per germline (reference sequence). The CDR3 sequence: CAWSGTGDQPQHF. For the CDR3, the DNA is TGTGCCTGGAGTGGGACAGGGGATCAGCCCCAGCATTTT.

The V gene is TRBV2, the J gene TRBJ1-2, with D hard to call. CDR3 length: 16 amino acids. Germline CDR1 and CDR2: SNHLY and FYNNEI. With 8 bases removed from V and 4 bases from J, the gap between germline ends came to 23 bases. The CDR3 DNA is TGTGCCAGCGCTGCACCTTATCGGGATCTTTCCTATGGCTACACCTTC. It is translated as CASAAPYRDLSYGYTF.

The chain links TRBV9 to TRBJ2-1; D gene ambiguous. This CDR3 region has 15 residues. In germline, CDR1 is SGDLS, CDR2 YYNGEE. V was shortened by 5 bases and J by 1 base, with 13 bases between the two germline ends. The CDR3 loop is CASSGESRSYNEQFF. CDR3 sequence (DNA): TGTGCCAGCAGTGGAGAGTCGCGTTCCTACAATGAGCAGTTCTTC.

This chain uses TRBV7-2 with TRBJ2-7, with TRBD1 matching over 8 bases. V shed 5 bases and J 2 bases; nucleotides not matched to a gene: 5. This CDR3 has 14 residues. The germline V gene encodes CDR1 SGHTA and CDR2 FQGNSA. The CDR3 nucleotides read TGTGCCAGCAGCCCCGGACAGGGCCCCTACGAGCAGTACTTC. Its translation: CASSPGQGPYEQYF.

V usage is TRBV5-1 and J usage is TRBJ2-7; D may be TRBD1 or TRBD2 (6 bases each). CDR3 length: 14 amino acids. CDR1 is SGHRS and CDR2 is YFSETQ in the germline V gene. V lost 4 bases and J lost 2, with 13 bases in between. The CDR3 sequence is CASSRGTNAYEQYF. As DNA, the CDR3 is TGCGCCAGCAGCCGGGGGACAAACGCCTACGAGCAGTACTTC.

A few counts support this clone. This chain connects TRBV23-1 to TRBJ2-1, with a possible D match to TRBD2 (5 bases). TRBV23-1 is an ORF, and what it does is uncertain. CDR3 size: 15 residues. Trimming left V 6 bases short and J 5 bases short, with 17 bases between. CDR3 residues: CASSPRGSPHNEQFF. For the CDR3, the DNA is TGCGCCAGCAGCCCCCGGGGTAGCCCTCACAATGAGCAGTTCTTC.

The genes are TRBV12-3 or TRBV12-4 and TRBJ1-2; D is undetermined. The CDR3 consists of 13 residues. The germline V and J ends were trimmed by 5 bases and 7 bases, with 14 bases remaining between them. CDR3 amino acids: CASSPPPHFGYTF. The CDR3, as DNA: TGTGCCAGCAGTCCCCCCCCGCATTTTGGCTACACCTTC.

The V call is TRBV6-1, the J call TRBJ2-1; 8 nucleotides match TRBD2. The ends lost 3 bases at V and 4 bases at J; junction bases unmatched: 8. Germline assignment: CDR1 MNHNS and CDR2 SASEGT. The CDR3 is 16 amino acids. The DNA of the CDR3 is TGTGCCAGCAGTGATTCTCATAGCGGGGAGTACAATGAGCAGTTCTTC. It yields the protein CASSDSHSGEYNEQFF.

This clone occurred a few times. In nucleotides, the CDR3 is TGTGCCAGCATGGAGACAGGGGATCAGCCCCAGCATTTT. As protein: CASMETGDQPQHF. J is TRBJ1-5 and V is TRBV6-5, with TRBD1 matching 8 bases. The CDR3 covers 13 residues. Germline CDR1 reads MNHEY; CDR2 reads SVGAGI. J was trimmed by 5 bases and V by 7 bases; bases with no gene match: 4.

V gene TRBV6-5 combines with J gene TRBJ1-5, with no clear D. Germline values: CDR1 MNHEY, CDR2 SVGAGI. There are 13 residues in the CDR3. V lost 6 bases and J 0 bases, leaving 6 bases between the germline ends. The CDR3 DNA sequence: TGTGCCAGCAGACTAACTAGCAATCAGCCCCAGCATTTT. This codes for CASRLTSNQPQHF.

The chain has TRBV4-1 and TRBJ2-6; 12 bases align to TRBD1. The CDR3 consists of 20 residues. Per germline, CDR1 MGHRA and CDR2 YSYEKL. V trimming: 2 bases; J trimming: 0 bases; junction bases outside the gene matches: 8. The CDR3 here is CASSQQPPGQGASGANVLTF. The CDR3 nucleotides read TGCGCCAGCAGCCAACAACCTCCGGGACAGGGGGCCTCTGGGGCCAACGTCCTGACTTTC.

This clone was counted once. The chain couples TRBV30 to TRBJ1-3; D gene unclear. The CDR3 extends over 14 amino acids. Germline-derived CDR1 and CDR2 are GTSNPN and SVGIG (reference sequence). V was cut by 0 bases and J by 1 base, with 7 bases left in between. The CDR3 protein is CAWSVSGSGNTIYF. For the CDR3, the DNA is TGTGCCTGGAGTGTCTCGGGTTCTGGAAACACCATATATTTT.

The V gene is TRBV2, the J gene TRBJ2-1, with 15 bases matching TRBD2. This CDR3 has 14 amino acids. Germline trimming cut 6 bases from V and 7 bases from J; bases unmatched to any gene: 1. The germline V gene encodes CDR1 SNHLY and CDR2 FYNNEI. The chain's CDR3 is CASRGLAGGNEQFF. CDR3 DNA sequence: TGTGCCAGCAGAGGACTAGCGGGGGGGAATGAGCAGTTCTTC.

A note on this clone: The identical CDR3 is also encoded by other nucleotide sequences in the sample. The rearrangement links TRBV5-4 to TRBJ1-1, with TRBD1 as a possible D gene (5 bases). The CDR3 has 13 amino acids. CDR1 SGHNT and CDR2 YYREEE come from the germline V gene (reference sequence). The V gene lost 3 bases and the J gene lost 1 base, with 7 bases spanning the gap. The CDR3 region is CASSSGQNTEAFF. CDR3 nucleotide sequence: TGTGCCAGCAGCTCCGGACAGAACACTGAAGCTTTCTTT.

The chain carries TRBV5-1 and TRBJ2-7, with a possible D match to TRBD1 (5 bases). Trimming took off 6 bases at V and 0 bases at J, with 19 bases between the two ends. Germline lookup yields CDR1 SGHRS and CDR2 YFSETQ. The CDR3 covers 16 residues. DNA for the CDR3: TGCGCCAGCACCTGGGCTATGGGGCAGGGCTCCTACGAGCAGTACTTC. Translation gives CASTWAMGQGSYEQYF. Looking up the rest from reference TRBV5-1 and TRBJ2-7 gives the full variable domain: KAGVTQTPRYLIKTRGQQVTLSCSPISGHRSVSWYQQTPGQGLQFLFEYFSETQRNKGNFPGRFSGRQFSNSRSEMNVSTLELGDSALYLCASTWAMGQGSYEQYFGPGTRLTVT.

J is TRBJ1-6 and V is TRBV9; tentative D call: TRBD1 (5 bases). Trimming shortened V by 3 bases and J by 4 bases, and 11 bases separated the two germline ends. Per the germline V gene, CDR1 is SGDLS and CDR2 is YYNGEE. The CDR3 spans 15 residues. CDR3 loop: CASSAGASYNSPLHF. The DNA of the CDR3 is TGTGCCAGCAGCGCCGGGGCCTCTTATAATTCACCCCTCCACTTT.

The chain combines TRBV27 with TRBJ1-1; the D gene is possibly TRBD1 (5 bases). Trimming removed 2 bases at V and 0 bases at J, with 16 bases between. CDR3 length equals 17 residues. Germline V gene sequence: CDR1 MNHEY, CDR2 SMNVEV (reference sequence). CDR3 DNA: TGTGCCAGCAGTTTAATCGGGGGAATCCCCATGAACACTGAAGCTTTCTTT. The encoded protein is CASSLIGGIPMNTEAFF.

The J gene is TRBJ2-1, the V gene TRBV7-6; 10 bases agree with TRBD2. J was trimmed by 7 bases and V by 5 bases; bases with no gene match: 11. Germline CDR1 and CDR2: SGHVS and FNYEAQ. The CDR3 loop spans 16 amino acids. CDR3 residues: CASSPRVAGGLNEQFF. The CDR3 nucleotides are TGTGCCAGCAGCCCCCGGGTAGCGGGAGGACTTAATGAGCAGTTCTTC.

The rearrangement links TRBV11-3 to TRBJ2-3, with unresolved D. CDR1 is SGHNT and CDR2 is YENEEA in the germline V gene. The V gene lost 3 bases and the J gene lost 0 bases, with 7 bases spanning the gap. The CDR3 loop spans 14 amino acids. The CDR3 DNA sequence: TGTGCCAGCAGCTTGGGCCAGAGCACAGATACGCAGTATTTT. Encoded protein: CASSLGQSTDTQYF.

The V and J genes are TRBV27 and TRBJ2-1; TRBD2 matches 10 bases. V trimming: 5 bases; J trimming: 0 bases; junction bases outside the gene matches: 19. Germline CDR1 is MNHEY and CDR2 is SMNVEV (reference sequence). This CDR3 contains 21 residues. CDR3 nucleotide sequence: TGTGCCAGCAGTCCCCGACAGGGACTAGCGATCACCATAAGCTCCTACAATGAGCAGTTCTTC. Translated, it gives CASSPRQGLAITISSYNEQFF.

This sequence joins TRBV10-3 and TRBJ1-2; 8 bases line up with TRBD1. CDR1 and CDR2 (germline): ENHRY, SYGVKD. The CDR3 is 15 amino acids. The ends lost 6 bases at V and 6 bases at J; junction bases unmatched: 12. CDR3 sequence (DNA): TGTGCCATCAGCCAAAACAGGGGGGAAAGGGATGGCTACACCTTC. Translation: CAISQNRGERDGYTF.

V is TRBV19 and J is TRBJ1-1, with TRBD1 identical over 10 bases. The CDR3 is made up of 14 amino acids. Germline assignment: CDR1 LNHDA and CDR2 SQIVND (reference sequence). With 5 bases clipped from V and 1 base from J, the junction kept 1 base outside the gene matches. The CDR3 reads CASSWTGGNTEAFF. Here the CDR3 DNA reads TGTGCCAGTAGTTGGACAGGGGGGAACACTGAAGCTTTCTTT.

The V and J genes are TRBV19 and TRBJ1-2; TRBD1 matches at 8 bases. V shed 8 bases, J shed 4 bases, and the junction held 12 bases outside the gene matches. This CDR3 spans 15 amino acids. The germline gives CDR1 LNHDA, CDR2 SQIVND (reference sequence). In DNA, the CDR3 is TGTGCCAGTGGGGCCACGGACAGGGCGGGCTATGGCTACACCTTC. Translating it yields CASGATDRAGYGYTF.

The rearrangement links TRBV10-3 to TRBJ2-5; the D gene is possibly TRBD1 (5 bases). This CDR3 spans 11 amino acids. CDR1 ENHRY and CDR2 SYGVKD come from the germline V gene. Trimming removed 6 bases at V and 4 bases at J, with 6 bases between. As DNA, the CDR3 is TGTGCCATCAGCCAGGGAGAGACCCAGTACTTC. This encodes CAISQGETQYF.

V gene TRBV2 combines with J gene TRBJ2-2, with D unresolved. Germline assignment: CDR1 SNHLY and CDR2 FYNNEI. CDR3 length equals 15 residues. Trimming cost V 1 base and J 4 bases, with 10 bases left between them. The CDR3 here is CASSEGPLRTGELFF. The DNA of the CDR3 is TGTGCCAGCAGTGAAGGGCCCCTGCGCACCGGGGAGCTGTTTTTT.

The V and J genes are TRBV15 and TRBJ2-5; D unresolved. The germline V gene has CDR1 LNHNV and CDR2 YYDKDF (reference sequence). The CDR3 length is 13 residues. Trimming took off 1 base at V and 5 bases at J, with 8 bases between the two ends. DNA for the CDR3: TGTGCCACCAGCAGAGCAGGTGGGGAGACCCAGTACTTC. Translating it yields CATSRAGGETQYF.

J is TRBJ2-5 and V is TRBV5-1; 7 nucleotides match TRBD1. V lost 3 bases and J lost 3; bases outside the gene matches: 5. This CDR3 is built from 14 residues. Germline V gene data show CDR1 as SGHRS and CDR2 as YFSETQ. The chain's CDR3 is CASSSGQAEETQYF. CDR3 DNA: TGCGCCAGCAGCTCAGGACAGGCCGAAGAGACCCAGTACTTC.

The genes are TRBV19 and TRBJ2-4, with D possibly being TRBD2 (5 bases). Trimming took off 2 bases at V and 2 bases at J, with 10 bases between the two ends. The CDR3 is 15 residues long. The germline gives CDR1 LNHDA, CDR2 SQIVND (reference sequence). The CDR3 DNA follows: TGTGCCAGTAGTATAATTTCGGGGTCCAAAAACATTCAGTACTTC. Its translation: CASSIISGSKNIQYF.